The 31 T cell receptor beta chains in this list originate from one sample, sequenced in a study of shared clonotypes between healthy human individuals. Naive CD8 populations comprised CD45RO-negative cells positively selected for CCR7, excluding terminally differentiated effector memory CD45RA+ cells. Clones were sequenced by immunoSEQ multiplex PCR, and TCRdb holds only the in-frame ones, with some missing. The table includes around 1.9 million clones, about 93% detected once. The specimen was naive CD8+ T cells from PBMCs. These receptors came from a young man in good health. Some clones in this sample may be carry-over from other donors' samples.

The chain carries TRBV9 and TRBJ2-7; TRBD1 might be the D (6 bases). Between the trimmed V and J ends, which lost 0 bases and 0 bases, there was a span of 10 bases. The CDR3 contains 15 residues. The germline gives CDR1 SGDLS, CDR2 YYNGEE. This chain's CDR3 is CASSVGSGHSYEQYF. The CDR3 DNA reads TGTGCCAGCAGCGTAGGGTCGGGACACTCCTACGAGCAGTACTTC.

In the case of this clone: The identical CDR3 is also encoded by other nucleotide sequences in the sample. The chain carries TRBV9 and TRBJ1-2; D is unresolved. The CDR3 has 14 amino acids. Trimming took off 2 bases at V and 0 bases at J, with 8 bases between the two ends. From germline, CDR1 is SGDLS and CDR2 YYNGEE. The CDR3 here is CASSVGKANYGYTF. DNA of the CDR3: TGTGCCAGCAGCGTGGGCAAAGCTAACTATGGCTACACCTTC.

V is TRBV7-9 and J is TRBJ2-1, with D unresolved. Trimming took off 1 base at V and 5 bases at J, with 12 bases between the two ends. The CDR3 contains 15 residues. Germline V CDR1 and CDR2: SEHNR, FQNEAQ (reference sequence). The CDR3 DNA sequence: TGTGCCAGCAGCTTAGACGACTGGAACAACAATGAGCAGTTCTTC. Amino acid sequence: CASSLDDWNNNEQFF.

The gene calls are TRBV6-5 and TRBJ2-1, with D perhaps TRBD2 (5 bases). The germline V gene has CDR1 MNHEY and CDR2 SVGAGI. This CDR3 is built from 14 residues. Trimming cost V 1 base and J 5 bases, with 9 bases left between them. The CDR3 sequence is CASSYLASNNEQFF. As DNA, the CDR3 is TGTGCCAGCAGTTACTTGGCTAGCAACAATGAGCAGTTCTTC.

This chain joins TRBV6-5 and TRBJ2-7; 7 bases are a match to TRBD1. Trimming cost V 5 bases and J 7 bases; bases outside gene matches: 14. Germline assignment: CDR1 MNHEY and CDR2 SVGAGI. The CDR3 covers 15 residues. The CDR3 DNA reads TGTGCCAGCAGTCCCCGGGACAGTACATCGGGGGAGCAGTACTTC. Translation: CASSPRDSTSGEQYF.

This rearrangement joins TRBV28 to TRBJ2-1; D is perhaps TRBD2 (6 bases). The V end was cut by 3 bases, the J end by 4 bases, with 19 bases between. The CDR3 contains 17 residues. Germline loops: CDR1 MDHEN, CDR2 SYDVKM. CDR3 amino acids: CASSFELDPRGYNEQFF. CDR3 DNA: TGTGCCAGCAGTTTTGAATTAGACCCACGGGGGTACAATGAGCAGTTCTTC. The full variable domain, rest sourced from reference TRBV28 and TRBJ2-1, is DVKVTQSSRYLVKRTGEKVFLECVQDMDHENMFWYRQDPGLGLRLIYFSYDVKMKEKGDIPEGYSVSREKKERFSLILESASTNQTSMYLCASSFELDPRGYNEQFFGPGTRLTVL.

This clone was observed a handful of times. Other DNA sequences in this sample translate to the same CDR3. J is TRBJ1-1 and V is TRBV7-9; no definite D call. This CDR3 has 12 amino acids. Trimming pared 5 bases from V and 1 base from J, leaving 5 bases between. Looked up from germline, CDR1 is SEHNR and CDR2 is FQNEAQ (reference sequence). CDR3 DNA: TGTGCCAGCAGCCTTCAGAACACTGAAGCTTTCTTT. Amino acid sequence: CASSLQNTEAFF.

The chain has TRBV5-4 and TRBJ2-4; 8 nucleotides line up with TRBD2. This CDR3 contains 15 residues. V lost 2 bases to trimming and J lost 5 bases; unmatched junction nucleotides: 6. Germline V gene lookup returns CDR1 SGHNT and CDR2 YYREEE (reference sequence). CDR3 residues: CASSFKREIQNIQYF. In DNA, the CDR3 is TGTGCCAGCAGCTTTAAGCGGGAGATTCAAAACATTCAGTACTTC. Based on the CDR3 plus reference TRBV5-4 and TRBJ2-4, the full variable domain is ETGVTQSPTHLIKTRGQQVTLRCSSQSGHNTVSWYQQALGQGPQFIFQYYREEENGRGNFPPRFSGLQFPNYSSELNVNALELDDSALYLCASSFKREIQNIQYFGAGTRLSVL.

This clone has just one count. V is TRBV6-6 and J is TRBJ2-1, with 9 bases aligning to TRBD1. V trimming: 2 bases; J trimming: 8 bases; junction bases outside the gene matches: 10. The CDR3 extends over 16 amino acids. Germline assignment: CDR1 MNHNY and CDR2 SVGAGI (reference sequence). CDR3 amino acids: CASSYATGGGGHEQFF. The CDR3 coding sequence is TGTGCCAGCAGTTACGCCACAGGGGGCGGTGGCCATGAGCAGTTCTTC.

This clone has only one observation. This chain links TRBV12-5 with TRBJ1-2, with D possibly being TRBD1 (5 bases). V lost 6 bases, J lost 5 bases, and 13 bases lay in between. This CDR3 is 13 amino acids long. Germline V gene lookup returns CDR1 LGHNT and CDR2 FRNRAP. The DNA of the CDR3 is TGTGCTAGTGGCCGGGACGGGAAGTATGGCTACACCTTC. This translates into CASGRDGKYGYTF.

The chain joins TRBV28 to TRBJ2-6; tentatively, D is TRBD2 (5 bases). Germline V gene sequence: CDR1 MDHEN, CDR2 SYDVKM. Trimming stripped 3 bases from V and 0 bases from J, with 9 bases between. The CDR3 is 16 residues long. This CDR3 is CASSFEGLSGANVLTF. The CDR3 DNA reads TGTGCCAGCAGTTTCGAGGGCCTCTCTGGGGCCAACGTCCTGACTTTC.

The chain has TRBV9 and TRBJ2-2; no clear D. Trimming cost V 3 bases and J 6 bases, with 6 bases left between them. The CDR3 totals 12 residues. Germline assignment: CDR1 SGDLS and CDR2 YYNGEE. CDR3 nucleotide sequence: TGTGCCAGCAGCGCCATTCCCGGGGAGCTGTTTTTT. It specifies CASSAIPGELFF.

This clone was seen more than once but under ten times. The rearrangement links TRBV7-9 to TRBJ1-1; the D is unclear. Looked up from germline, CDR1 is SEHNR and CDR2 is FQNEAQ (reference sequence). V dropped 5 bases and J dropped 0 bases, with 13 bases sitting between them. This CDR3 has 15 amino acids. CDR3 DNA sequence: TGTGCCAGCAGCCCTAGTGGACTTTTGAACACTGAAGCTTTCTTT. This encodes CASSPSGLLNTEAFF.

In the case of this clone: A read error may be the cause here, since a much bigger clone is one base away. Within the sample, other DNA sequences also encode this same CDR3. The chain uses TRBV27 and TRBJ2-1; no clear D. Trimming took off 2 bases at V and 7 bases at J, with 0 bases between the two ends. The CDR3 sequence is 10 residues long. The germline V gene has CDR1 MNHEY and CDR2 SMNVEV (reference sequence). Here the CDR3 DNA reads TGTGCCAGCAGTTTAAATGAGCAGTTCTTC. It is translated as CASSLNEQFF.

The V gene is TRBV5-6, the J gene TRBJ2-2; 8 nucleotides agree with TRBD1. Germline CDR1 is SGHDT and CDR2 is YYEEEE. The V and J ends lost 2 bases and 3 bases, in that order; junction bases with no gene match: 6. The CDR3 extends over 16 amino acids. Here the CDR3 DNA reads TGTGCCAGCAGCTTATCCCAGGGGGCTTACACCGGGGAGCTGTTTTTT. It codes for CASSLSQGAYTGELFF.

This sequence joins TRBV4-1 and TRBJ1-2; a possible D gene is TRBD1 (5 bases). Germline assignment: CDR1 MGHRA and CDR2 YSYEKL. The CDR3 has 18 residues. The V gene lost 2 bases and the J gene lost 5 bases, with 24 bases spanning the gap. DNA of the CDR3: TGCGCCAGCAGCCAATTCTTCCCTCTCGGGGGGGGAGGATATGGCTACACCTTC. Amino acid sequence: CASSQFFPLGGGGYGYTF.

V and J are TRBV7-2 and TRBJ2-3; 7 bases fit TRBD2. CDR1 is SGHTA, CDR2 FQGNSA, per germline. V shed 0 bases, J shed 2 bases, and the junction held 5 bases outside the gene matches. The CDR3 has 16 amino acids. For the CDR3, the DNA is TGTGCCAGCAGCTTAGCGCTGCGGGGGACCACAGATACGCAGTATTTT. Amino acid sequence: CASSLALRGTTDTQYF.

The chain is built from TRBV23-1 and TRBJ1-1, with D possibly matching TRBD1 (5 bases). TRBV23-1 is known as an ORF, though its function is uncertain. V was pared by 1 base and J by 0 bases, with 15 bases between. This CDR3 has 17 amino acids. CDR3 in amino acids: CASSQYPGGGVNTEAFF. The CDR3 region has the DNA TGCGCCAGCAGTCAATACCCTGGTGGGGGAGTGAACACTGAAGCTTTCTTT.

V is TRBV5-3 and J is TRBJ1-1, with D possibly matching TRBD1 (6 bases). TRBV5-3 is labeled an ORF, and its function is uncertain. Trimming stripped 3 bases from V and 2 bases from J, with 20 bases between. This CDR3 has 17 amino acids. In nucleotides, the CDR3 is TGTGCCAGAAGCTATTCACAGGGCCAGCCAAGAAACACTGAAGCTTTCTTT. Translating it yields CARSYSQGQPRNTEAFF.

V is TRBV28 and J is TRBJ2-7; tentatively, D is TRBD1 (6 bases). The CDR3 runs to 13 residues. The germline gives CDR1 MDHEN, CDR2 SYDVKM. The ends were cut back, 5 bases at V and 4 bases at J, with 12 bases in the middle. CDR3 amino acids: CASSRSRGYEQYF. The DNA for the CDR3 is TGTGCCAGCAGTCGTAGCAGGGGATACGAGCAGTACTTC.

The V gene is TRBV13, the J gene TRBJ2-5; the D gene is possibly TRBD1 (5 bases). Germline V gene sequence: CDR1 PRHDT, CDR2 FYEKMQ (reference sequence). There are 16 residues in the CDR3. Trimming stripped 5 bases from V and 0 bases from J, with 16 bases between. This chain's CDR3 is CASSPSRGGYQETQYF. The CDR3 nucleotides read TGTGCCAGCAGCCCCTCAAGGGGTGGGTACCAAGAGACCCAGTACTTC.

The rearrangement joins TRBV6-6 to TRBJ1-1, with D maybe TRBD1 (5 bases). Germline CDR1 is MNHNY and CDR2 is SVGAGI (reference sequence). Trimming shortened V by 2 bases and J by 7 bases, and 17 bases separated the two germline ends. The CDR3 is made up of 15 amino acids. CDR3 in DNA: TGTGCCAGCAGTTACAGAGACAGTGGGGCAAGTGAAGCTTTCTTT. Amino acid sequence: CASSYRDSGASEAFF.

This clone was detected only a few times. The rearrangement links TRBV30 to TRBJ1-1; maybe TRBD1 (5 bases). This CDR3 has 11 amino acids. CDR1 and CDR2 (germline): GTSNPN, SVGIG (reference sequence). DNA for the CDR3: TGTGCGGGGGGGAAGAACACTGAAGCTTTCTTT. Translating gives CAGGKNTEAFF.

The gene calls are TRBV6-5 and TRBJ1-1; D is unclear. V shed 2 bases and J shed 14 bases, with 12 bases lying between them. CDR1 and CDR2 from the germline V gene are MNHEY and SVGAGI. The CDR3 is 11 residues long. The CDR3 region is CASSYGSSFFF. As DNA, the CDR3 is TGTGCCAGCAGTTACGGTTCTTCGTTCTTCTTT.

J is TRBJ1-3 and V is TRBV6-1, with 9 bases lining up with TRBD1. Germline trimming cut 8 bases from V and 0 bases from J; bases unmatched to any gene: 5. CDR1 is MNHNS, CDR2 SASEGT, per germline. The CDR3 spans 15 residues. CDR3 amino acids: CASGQGFFSGNTIYF. For the CDR3, the DNA is TGTGCCAGCGGACAGGGGTTCTTCTCTGGAAACACCATATATTTT.

Comment on this clone: This sample includes further DNA sequences coding for the same CDR3. The chain uses TRBV29-1 and TRBJ2-7; the D gene is possibly TRBD1 (6 bases). V lost 4 bases to trimming and J lost 4 bases, with 8 bases between them. The CDR3 contains 11 residues. Germline V CDR1 and CDR2: SQVTM, ANQGSEA. The CDR3 protein is CSVGTGYEQYF. CDR3 in DNA: TGCAGCGTTGGAACAGGGTACGAGCAGTACTTC.

V gene TRBV4-3 combines with J gene TRBJ1-1; D gene ambiguous. V was shortened by 8 bases and J by 1 base, with 11 bases between the two germline ends. Germline-derived CDR1 and CDR2 are LGHNA and YSLEER. CDR3 length: 13 amino acids. CDR3 DNA: TGCGCCAGCGGGTTCGGCAGGAACACTGAAGCTTTCTTT. Translation gives CASGFGRNTEAFF.

The table lists this clone with a count of one. The chain couples TRBV29-1 to TRBJ2-1; TRBD2 aligns across 11 bases. V was clipped by 6 bases and J by 0 bases; unmatched bases: 10. The CDR3 runs 17 residues. CDR1 is SQVTM and CDR2 is ANQGSEA in the germline V gene. The CDR3 reads CSVEGLAEVASYNEQFF. The CDR3 DNA reads as TGCAGCGTGGAGGGACTAGCGGAAGTCGCCTCCTACAATGAGCAGTTCTTC.

The V and J genes are TRBV30 and TRBJ1-1; unclear D gene. CDR1 and CDR2 from the germline V gene are GTSNPN and SVGIG (reference sequence). CDR3 length equals 12 residues. V was shortened by 3 bases and J by 6 bases, with 11 bases between the two germline ends. CDR3 region: CAWSAYLSEAFF. In DNA form, the CDR3 reads TGTGCCTGGAGCGCCTACCTCTCTGAAGCTTTCTTT.

This clone has only one observation. The V call is TRBV27, the J call TRBJ1-5; no definite D call. Germline-derived CDR1 and CDR2 are MNHEY and SMNVEV (reference sequence). This CDR3 has 15 residues. Trimming stripped 5 bases from V and 0 bases from J, with 11 bases between. The CDR3 reads CASSPRAVSNQPQHF. In DNA, the CDR3 is TGTGCCAGCAGTCCCCGGGCAGTTAGCAATCAGCCCCAGCATTTT.

This clone came up a few times. The rearrangement uses TRBV30 and TRBJ1-1; D not certain. V dropped 0 bases and J dropped 3 bases, with 5 bases sitting between them. The length of the CDR3 is 12 residues. The germline V gene encodes CDR1 GTSNPN and CDR2 SVGIG (reference sequence). CDR3: CAWSVHHTEAFF. The DNA of the CDR3 is TGTGCCTGGAGTGTACACCACACTGAAGCTTTCTTT.